These 9 T cell receptor beta chains were all obtained from the same sample, sequenced in a study of blood T cell repertoires in COVID-19. TCRdb keeps only in-frame clones here, not all; method: immunoSEQ multiplex PCR. The sample lists 120,000 to 150,000 clones, less than 85% occurring once. The sequenced sample was peripheral blood. The receptors stem from a human donor in a cohort sampled during active COVID-19.

V and J are TRBV3-1 (or the pseudogene TRBV3-2) and TRBJ2-5; tentatively, D is TRBD1 (5 bases). Germline V CDR1 and CDR2: LGHDT, YNNKEL (reference sequence). V was cut by 1 base and J by 7 bases, with 19 bases left in between. CDR3 length equals 16 residues. Here the CDR3 reads CASSQGRAAGLGTQYF. The CDR3 DNA reads as TGTGCCAGCAGCCAAGGACGTGCCGCAGGGTTAGGGACCCAGTACTTC.

CDR3 protein: CASSQEMAGGAWAFF. The CDR3 DNA sequence: TGCGCCAGCAGCCAAGAAATGGCAGGGGGCGCGTGGGCTTTCTTT. The chain combines TRBV4-3 with TRBJ1-1; 8 nucleotides agree with TRBD1. This CDR3 has 15 amino acids. CDR1 is LGHNA, CDR2 YSLEER, per germline. V dropped 0 bases and J dropped 11; count of bases not matched to a gene: 11.

This rearrangement joins TRBV6-5 to TRBJ1-2; D remains ambiguous. The V end was cut by 0 bases, the J end by 0 bases, with 8 bases between. Germline lookup yields CDR1 MNHEY and CDR2 SVGAGI. The CDR3 covers 15 residues. For the CDR3, the DNA is TGTGCCAGCAGTTACTCTTCCAGTACTAACTATGGCTACACCTTC. It translates to CASSYSSSTNYGYTF.

The chain employs TRBV2 and TRBJ2-1; 9 bases agree with TRBD2. Germline V CDR1 and CDR2: SNHLY, FYNNEI. The CDR3 is 18 amino acids. V dropped 6 bases and J dropped 0; count of bases not matched to a gene: 12. CDR3 sequence: CASRAAAGGPRSYNEQFF. DNA for the CDR3: TGTGCCAGCAGGGCTGCAGCGGGGGGTCCCCGCTCCTACAATGAGCAGTTCTTC.

This clone showed up just a few times. Different DNA sequences within this sample yield the same CDR3. The genes are TRBV28 and TRBJ1-2, with a weak D call TRBD1 (5 bases). This CDR3 is built from 12 residues. Germline V CDR1 and CDR2: MDHEN, SYDVKM. Between the trimmed V and J ends, which lost 2 bases and 4 bases, there was a span of 5 bases. CDR3 region: CASSLQGYGYTF. Here the CDR3 DNA reads TGTGCCAGCAGTTTACAGGGCTATGGCTACACCTTC.

This clone was found a few times. The chain couples TRBV6-2 or TRBV6-3 to TRBJ2-3; D possibly corresponds to TRBD1 (6 bases). The CDR3 spans 16 residues. Trimming shortened V by 2 bases and J by 2 bases, and 14 bases separated the two germline ends. Germline V gives CDR1 MNHEY, CDR2 SVGEGT. The CDR3 DNA is TGTGCCAGCAGTTACGGTGGGGGCGGCCTCACAGATACGCAGTATTTT. It specifies CASSYGGGGLTDTQYF.

The V gene is TRBV4-3, the J gene TRBJ2-3, with 7 bases aligning to TRBD1. The CDR3 extends over 15 amino acids. J lost 2 bases, V lost 3 bases, and 5 bases had no gene match. From germline, CDR1 is LGHNA and CDR2 YSLEER. The CDR3 DNA reads TGCGCCAGCAGCCACCGACAGGGTCTCACAGATACGCAGTATTTT. Its translation is CASSHRQGLTDTQYF.

The J gene is TRBJ2-4, the V gene TRBV28; 7 bases match TRBD2. The J segment lost 4 bases and the V segment lost 5 bases, leaving 11 bases of the junction unmatched. The CDR3 length is 16 residues. CDR1 and CDR2 from the germline V gene are MDHEN and SYDVKM. In DNA form, the CDR3 reads TGTGCCAGCAGTACCGCAGCGGCCGGGGGGAAAAACATTCAGTACTTC. Its protein is CASSTAAAGGKNIQYF.

The chain joins TRBV7-9 to TRBJ2-7; possibly TRBD2 for D (8 bases). CDR1 is SEHNR and CDR2 is FQNEAQ in the germline V gene (reference sequence). This CDR3 comprises 18 residues. Deletions cut 3 bases from V and 6 bases from J, with 27 bases between. The CDR3 reads CASSFSPSGRGRGGEQYF. The CDR3 DNA reads TGTGCCAGCAGCTTCTCACCCTCCGGGAGGGGGCGTGGAGGCGAGCAGTACTTC.